The 30 T cell receptor beta chains below come from one sample, sequenced in a study of a mutant IDH1 vaccine in newly diagnosed glioma (dated by TCRdb to 2020 to 2022). The receptor library was made with the immunoSEQ multiplex PCR assay. TCRdb carries this immuneACCESS record with in-frame sequences only. Its versions omit some clonotypes, under half of them owing to an unresolved V gene in the studies checked, with the rest unexplained. The sample includes 30,000 to 40,000 clones, with around 60% observed a single time. The biggest ten clones account for roughly 11% of the sample. In light of the paper, this sample's time point label describes: week 5, during vaccination. A 20-mer mutant IDH1 peptide at 300 micrograms in Montanide made up each vaccine dose, which was injected subcutaneously together with topical imiquimod. These receptors have no known antigen. Specimen: PBMCs, collected from a glioma patient whose treatment included an IDH1 peptide vaccine. The receptors here all came from a woman under 30 with glioma.

In its sample, this clone was seen a few times. The chain recombines TRBV30 with TRBJ2-7; D is uncertain. This CDR3 comprises 11 residues. Between the trimmed V and J ends, which lost 7 bases and 3 bases, there was a span of 10 bases. Germline V gives CDR1 GTSNPN, CDR2 SVGIG (reference sequence). The CDR3 nucleotides read TGTGCCTTTGAACCTGTCTACGAGCAGTACTTC. Translated, it gives CAFEPVYEQYF.

The sample holds a few counts of this clone. This chain links TRBV6-1 with TRBJ2-7, with a tentative D call TRBD1 (6 bases). Germline V gene lookup returns CDR1 MNHNS and CDR2 SASEGT. CDR3 length equals 13 residues. V was cut by 6 bases and J by 7 bases, with 16 bases left in between. The CDR3 is CASRTTGSVEQYF. Written as DNA, the CDR3 is TGTGCCAGCAGGACCACAGGGAGCGTGGAGCAGTACTTC.

This clone has only a few counts. Different DNA sequences within this sample yield the same CDR3. The V and J genes are TRBV6-5 and TRBJ1-5; 7 positions agree with TRBD1. The V and J ends lost 2 bases and 5 bases, in that order; junction bases with no gene match: 3. Germline CDR1 and CDR2: MNHEY and SVGAGI. The CDR3 runs 14 residues. CDR3 protein: CASSYRGRDQPQHF. The CDR3 coding sequence is TGTGCCAGCAGTTACAGGGGGCGCGATCAGCCCCAGCATTTT.

The chain combines TRBV28 with TRBJ1-2; possible D gene TRBD1, 5 bases. Trimming removed 7 bases at V and 7 bases at J, with 10 bases between. Germline assignment: CDR1 MDHEN and CDR2 SYDVKM. The CDR3 spans 11 residues. CDR3 loop: CASTTAGGYTF. The CDR3 nucleotides read TGTGCCAGCACGACAGCGGGTGGCTACACCTTC.

This clone has only a few counts. Here the CDR3 reads CASSLAGVHEQFF. DNA for the CDR3: TGCGCCAGCAGCTTGGCCGGGGTTCATGAGCAGTTCTTC. The V call is TRBV5-1, the J call TRBJ2-1; TRBD2 is a possible D gene (5 bases). The CDR3 is made up of 13 amino acids. The V end was cut by 0 bases, the J end by 8 bases, with 9 bases between. CDR1 SGHRS and CDR2 YFSETQ come from the germline V gene.

The chain carries TRBV30 and TRBJ2-7; D possibly matches TRBD1 or TRBD2 (5 bases each). Germline V lookup: CDR1 GTSNPN, CDR2 SVGIG (reference sequence). Trimming shortened V by 7 bases and J by 9 bases, and 13 bases separated the two germline ends. The CDR3 is 10 amino acids. The DNA for the CDR3 is TGTGCCTCTGAAGGGGACGTGCAGTACTTC. The encoded protein is CASEGDVQYF.

The chain recombines TRBV18 with TRBJ1-1, with TRBD1 matching over 9 bases. The V gene's germline CDR1 is KGHSH and CDR2 LQKENI. The V segment lost 6 bases and the J segment 4 bases; nucleotides outside the gene matches: 6. This CDR3 has 14 residues. This CDR3 reads CASSPTGGGTEAFF. CDR3 sequence (DNA): TGTGCCAGCTCCCCTACAGGGGGCGGCACTGAAGCTTTCTTT.

This chain uses TRBV10-3 with TRBJ1-1; possible D gene TRBD1, 5 bases. The CDR3 covers 13 residues. Germline CDR1 reads ENHRY; CDR2 reads SYGVKD. The V gene lost 10 bases and the J gene lost 3 bases, with 15 bases spanning the gap. The DNA for the CDR3 is TGTGCCACGGCCATAGGAGGGGACACTGAAGCTTTCTTT. This encodes CATAIGGDTEAFF.

This clone was picked up a small number of times. This rearrangement joins TRBV19 to TRBJ2-1; D may match TRBD1 or TRBD2 (7 bases each). The germline V gene encodes CDR1 LNHDA and CDR2 SQIVND (reference sequence). The CDR3 loop spans 13 amino acids. Trimming took 9 bases from V and 7 from J, leaving 16 bases between them. The CDR3 DNA reads as TGTGCCAGCAGGGGGGGCGAATCAAATGAGCAGTTCTTC. Translation: CASRGGESNEQFF.

The rearrangement uses TRBV7-9 and TRBJ1-1; tentatively, D is TRBD1 (6 bases). This CDR3 is built from 15 residues. Trimming took 0 bases from V and 6 from J, leaving 14 bases between them. Germline CDR1 SEHNR, CDR2 FQNEAQ (reference sequence). The CDR3 loop reads CASSLALGGGPEAFF. CDR3 in DNA: TGTGCCAGCAGCTTAGCGCTCGGGGGGGGCCCTGAAGCTTTCTTT.

This chain joins TRBV5-8 and TRBJ2-7; D uncertain. V lost 7 bases to trimming and J lost 7 bases, with 9 bases between them. Germline CDR1 and CDR2: SGHTS and YDEGEE. The CDR3 is 10 amino acids. The CDR3 is CASLLMEQYF. The DNA of the CDR3 is TGTGCCAGCCTATTGATGGAGCAGTACTTC.

The table lists this clone with a few counts. The chain links TRBV6-5 to TRBJ1-4; unclear D gene. The CDR3 totals 14 residues. Germline CDR1 is MNHEY and CDR2 is SVGAGI. The V and J ends lost 5 bases and 6 bases respectively, with 13 bases between them. CDR3 in DNA: TGTGCCAGCAGTCGCCGGGGTCTGGATGAAAAACTGTTTTTT. This gives the protein CASSRRGLDEKLFF.

The chain links TRBV19 to TRBJ1-1, with TRBD1 as a possible D gene (5 bases). V lost 3 bases to trimming and J lost 8 bases, with 16 bases between them. Germline-derived CDR1 and CDR2 are LNHDA and SQIVND (reference sequence). The CDR3 extends over 14 amino acids. The CDR3 spells CASSIKDGTLEAFF. The CDR3 DNA sequence: TGTGCCAGTAGTATTAAAGACGGGACGCTCGAAGCTTTCTTT.

On this clone itself: A read error may produce the germline difference seen at one junction end. This chain links TRBV7-7 with TRBJ2-1, with TRBD2 identical over 9 bases. The CDR3 has 15 amino acids. Germline CDR1 SSHAT, CDR2 FNYEAQ (reference sequence). CDR3 DNA sequence: TGTGCTAGCAGCTTAGGTAGCGGGGGAGGAAATGAGCAGTTCTTC. Protein: CASSLGSGGGNEQFF.

The chain employs TRBV2 and TRBJ2-7; 7 bases line up with TRBD1. From germline, CDR1 is SNHLY and CDR2 FYNNEI. The CDR3 covers 13 residues. J was trimmed by 4 bases and V by 4 bases; bases with no gene match: 4. CDR3 nucleotide sequence: TGTGCCAGCAGTGGGCAGGGGGAGTACGAGCAGTACTTC. Amino acid sequence: CASSGQGEYEQYF. The full variable domain, with the rest looked up from reference TRBV2 and TRBJ2-7, is EPEVTQTPSHQVTQMGQEVILRCVPISNHLYFYWYRQILGQKVEFLVSFYNNEISEKSEIFDDQFSVERPDGSNFTLKIRSTKLEDSAMYFCASSGQGEYEQYFGPGTRLTVT.

In regard to this clone: The junction and the germline gene differ at one end; a read error may be behind it. CDR3 DNA: TGTGCCAGCAGTTTGAACCCCGGGGAGCTGTTTTTT. It translates to CASSLNPGELFF. The chain employs TRBV28 and TRBJ2-2; D is unclear. Per germline, CDR1 MDHEN and CDR2 SYDVKM. The CDR3 runs to 12 residues. The full variable domain, with the rest looked up from reference TRBV28 and TRBJ2-2, is DVKVTQSSRYLVKRTGEKVFLECVQDMDHENMFWYRQDPGLGLRLIYFSYDVKMKEKGDIPEGYSVSREKKERFSLILESASTNQTSMYLCASSLNPGELFFGEGSRLTVL.

CDR3 sequence reads: CASSAIRFTEQYF. In DNA, the CDR3 is TGTGCCAGCAGCGCCATCCGGTTTACCGAGCAGTACTTC. This chain joins TRBV6-5 and TRBJ2-7; D is unresolved. The V gene lost 6 bases and the J gene lost 6 bases, with 15 bases spanning the gap. CDR1 and CDR2 from the germline V gene are MNHEY and SVGAGI. The CDR3 covers 13 residues.

The chain couples TRBV13 to TRBJ2-3; TRBD2 is a possible D gene (5 bases). The CDR3 totals 17 residues. V lost 2 bases and J lost 0, with 15 bases in between. CDR1 is PRHDT and CDR2 is FYEKMQ in the germline V gene (reference sequence). This CDR3 is CASSLNSWGESTDTQYF. DNA for the CDR3: TGTGCCAGCAGCTTAAACAGTTGGGGAGAAAGCACAGATACGCAGTATTTT.

V is TRBV28 and J is TRBJ2-7; D is possibly TRBD2 (5 bases). CDR1 MDHEN and CDR2 SYDVKM come from the germline V gene. V lost 6 bases, J lost 6 bases, and 15 bases lay in between. The CDR3 is 13 residues long. The CDR3 DNA is TGTGCCAGCAGCCTTCCGGGGATCAGCGAGCAGTACTTC. It is translated as CASSLPGISEQYF.

The chain has TRBV18 and TRBJ1-2, with 7 nucleotides matching TRBD1. V lost 6 bases, J lost 6 bases, and 10 bases stayed unmatched. The CDR3 is made up of 14 amino acids. The germline CDR1 and CDR2 sequences are KGHSH and LQKENI. CDR3 in DNA: TGTGCCAGCTCCCACCCCTTCACAGGGGATGGCTACACCTTC. This encodes CASSHPFTGDGYTF.

J is TRBJ2-5 and V is TRBV5-1; D is uncertain. Trimming took 7 bases from V and 5 from J, leaving 9 bases between them. The CDR3 has 11 residues. Germline CDR1 is SGHRS and CDR2 is YFSETQ. The CDR3 DNA reads TGCGCCAGCCGCACCGGTGAGACCCAGTACTTC. Translating gives CASRTGETQYF.

This clone appeared once. This chain uses TRBV10-3 with TRBJ2-7; D is unresolved. The CDR3 spans 13 residues. Trimming pared 1 base from V and 3 bases from J, leaving 7 bases between. Looked up from germline, CDR1 is ENHRY and CDR2 is SYGVKD. The CDR3 DNA follows: TGTGCCATCAGTGAGTTTAATTTCTACGAGCAGTACTTC. It codes for CAISEFNFYEQYF.

The chain couples TRBV14 to TRBJ2-3, with D unclear. Deletions cut 2 bases from V and 4 bases from J, with 4 bases between. This CDR3 has 12 residues. Germline values: CDR1 SGHDN, CDR2 FVKESK. This CDR3 is CASSQSSDTQYF. The CDR3 bases are TGTGCCAGCAGCCAATCTTCAGATACGCAGTATTTT.

This clone was counted only a few times. The chain uses TRBV21-1 and TRBJ2-7. TRBV21-1 is marked as a pseudogene. The CDR3 runs 17 residues. DNA for the CDR3: TGTGCCAGCAGCAAAGACTTTGGGTCCCGGAAACCCTGCGAGCAGTACTTC. This gives the protein CASSKDFGSRKPCEQYF.

This clone was seen a few times. V is TRBV6-5 and J is TRBJ2-1, with 9 nucleotides matching TRBD1. The CDR3 is 15 amino acids. V shed 6 bases, J shed 3 bases, and the junction held 6 bases outside the gene matches. Looked up from germline, CDR1 is MNHEY and CDR2 is SVGAGI. In DNA, the CDR3 is TGTGCCAGCAGCACTGACAGGGGGATCTACAATGAGCAGTTCTTC. Translated, it gives CASSTDRGIYNEQFF.

This sequence joins TRBV7-9 and TRBJ2-3; 8 positions match TRBD2. The CDR3 sequence is 16 residues long. The junction had 9 bases not matched to a gene; V was cut back by 5 bases and J by 2 bases. Germline lookup yields CDR1 SEHNR and CDR2 FQNEAQ (reference sequence). The CDR3 region has the DNA TGTGCCAGCAGCCTCGGGGGGGCGCTGGTCACAGATACGCAGTATTTT. Protein sequence: CASSLGGALVTDTQYF.

The CDR3 DNA follows: TGTGCCAGCAGCCAAGGGGGCTGGGATGGCTACACCTTC. Protein product: CASSQGGWDGYTF. This chain uses TRBV28 with TRBJ1-2; TRBD1 matches at 7 bases. V gave up 6 bases and J gave up 6 bases; unmatched junction bases: 7. The CDR3 sequence is 13 residues long. The germline V gene encodes CDR1 MDHEN and CDR2 SYDVKM.

The sample holds a few counts of this clone. The chain recombines TRBV29-1 with TRBJ2-7, with 8 nucleotides matching TRBD1. The length of the CDR3 is 13 residues. V shed 5 bases and J 6 bases; nucleotides not matched to a gene: 9. The germline CDR1 and CDR2 sequences are SQVTM and ANQGSEA. As DNA, the CDR3 is TGCAGCGTTTATCAGGGGGCATCCGCCGAGCAGTACTTC. It specifies CSVYQGASAEQYF.

This clone has just a few counts. The DNA of the CDR3 is TGTGCCAGCAGTGGTACCATGAACACTGAAGCTTTCTTT. It codes for CASSGTMNTEAFF. The V and J genes are TRBV6-1 and TRBJ1-1; the D is unclear. The CDR3 has 13 amino acids. CDR1 is MNHNS and CDR2 is SASEGT in the germline V gene. Trimming removed 4 bases from V and 0 bases from J, with 6 bases in between.

The gene calls are TRBV28 and TRBJ2-7, with 11 bases that match TRBD2. Per the germline V gene, CDR1 is MDHEN and CDR2 is SYDVKM. V lost 3 bases to trimming and J lost 6 bases; unmatched junction nucleotides: 4. The CDR3 is made up of 14 amino acids. This CDR3 is CASSLGLAVSEQYF. CDR3 nucleotides: TGTGCCAGCAGTTTGGGACTAGCGGTTTCCGAGCAGTACTTC.